The rows below give T cell receptor beta chains drawn from one sample of a study of cytomegalovirus exposure and HLA in healthy donors. TCRdb keeps only in-frame clones here, not all; method: immunoSEQ multiplex PCR. The sample carries roughly 100,000 clones, 10% to 15% recorded once. Sequencing used PBMCs. The receptors shown here come from a man aged 35-49 years in good health and CMV-seropositive. CDR3s include the opening cysteine and the closing phenylalanine or tryptophan. D genes are given only for firm matches. Clone sizes are given selectively: once, few, many, or a class where the clone is expanded.

j_call clone_size d_call v_call cdr3_nt cdr3_aa
TRBJ2-5 NA TRBD1 TRBV5-4 TGTGCCAGCACGGACAGGAGGCTTTCGGAGACCCAGTACTTC CASTDRRLSETQYF
TRBJ2-3 few NA TRBV30 TGTGCCTGGACTAGCGCCACAGATACGCAGTATTTT CAWTSATDTQYF
TRBJ2-7 NA TRBD2 TRBV7-6 TGTGCCAGCAGCGCCGGGACTAGCCCCTACGAGCAGTACTTC CASSAGTSPYEQYF
TRBJ2-1 NA TRBD2 TRBV29-1 TGCAGCGTTGATGGGACTAGCGATGTCTCCTACAATGAGCAGTTCTTC CSVDGTSDVSYNEQFF
TRBJ1-4 NA TRBD1 TRBV7-6 TGTGCCAGCAGCTTGGCCGGGACAGGGGATGAAAAACTGTTTTTT CASSLAGTGDEKLFF
TRBJ2-1 few TRBD2 TRBV9 TGTGCCAGCAGCGTAGCCGGACTAGCGGGTACCAATGAGCAGTTCTTC CASSVAGLAGTNEQFF
TRBJ2-3 few NA TRBV5-4 TGTGCCAGCAGCCGAACGACAACAGATACGCAGTATTTT CASSRTTTDTQYF
TRBJ2-7 NA TRBD2 TRBV19 TGTGCCAGTAGTATAGGACTAGCGGGGACCTACGAGCAGTACTTC CASSIGLAGTYEQYF
TRBJ1-1 NA NA TRBV27 TGTGCCAGCAGTTTAATACGACACAATGAGGCTTTCTTT CASSLIRHNEAFF
TRBJ2-7 NA TRBD1 TRBV7-2 TGTGCCAGCAGCCCCCCGGGACAGGGACTCTACGAGCAGTACTTC CASSPPGQGLYEQYF
TRBJ1-1 NA NA TRBV6-1 TGTGCCAGCAGTGAAGGAGGAGACAGCTCCACTGAAGCTTTCTTT CASSEGGDSSTEAFF
TRBJ1-5 NA NA TRBV4-1 TGCGCCAGCAGCCAATTTGCAGGGGCTCGGCCAAATCAGCCCCAGCATTTT CASSQFAGARPNQPQHF
TRBJ1-1 few TRBD1 TRBV28 TGTGCCAGCAGTGCAACGACAGGGGGCTGGGACACTGAAGCTTTCTTT CASSATTGGWDTEAFF
TRBJ2-5 few NA TRBV7-2 TGTGCCAGCAGCTTACCCGGGGAGACCCAGTACTTC CASSLPGETQYF
TRBJ1-5 few TRBD1 TRBV29-1 TGCAGCGTTGGGACAGGGAATCAGCCCCAGCATTTT CSVGTGNQPQHF
TRBJ2-7 few NA TRBV27 TGTGCCAGCAGCTCAATCGCAATGACAGGGAGGGAGCAGTACTTC CASSSIAMTGREQYF
TRBJ2-1 NA TRBD1 TRBV5-6 TGTGCCAGCAGCGCGGACAGGGGCTGGGATGAGCAGTTCTTC CASSADRGWDEQFF
TRBJ2-1 NA TRBD1 TRBV6-1 TGTGCCAGCAGTGAAATGGCAGGGGGCTACAATGAGCAGTTCTTC CASSEMAGGYNEQFF
TRBJ2-1 NA NA TRBV9 TGTGCCAGCAGCGTAAGGGCTAGCGTTAACAATGAGCAGTTCTTC CASSVRASVNNEQFF
TRBJ1-1 few TRBD1 TRBV13 TGTGCCAGCAGCTTCTACAGGGGGACGGGCACTGAAGCTTTCTTT CASSFYRGTGTEAFF
TRBJ1-1 few TRBD1 TRBV5-1 TGCGCCAGCAGCTTGGGGAGGGGGCGTCCAGGTGAAGCTTTCTTT CASSLGRGRPGEAFF
TRBJ1-2 few TRBD1 TRBV5-8 TGTGCCAGCAGCTTTCGGACAGGGGATTTTGACCTGTATGGCTACACCTTC CASSFRTGDFDLYGYTF
TRBJ2-3 few TRBD2 TRBV14 TGTGCCAGCAGCCAAGTAGCGGGAGGTTACACAGATACGCAGTATTTT CASSQVAGGYTDTQYF
TRBJ2-2 NA TRBD2 TRBV25-1 TGTGCCAGCATGGGGGGGGACACCGGGGAGCTGTTTTTT CASMGGDTGELFF
TRBJ1-1 once TRBD1 TRBV7-9 TGTGCCAGCAGCTCCTACAGGGGGCAGAGGACTGAAGCTTTCTTT CASSSYRGQRTEAFF
TRBJ2-5 few TRBD2 TRBV7-9 TGTGCCAGCAGCGGTCCCCTAATGGGAGGGCCCCAAGAGACCCAGTACTTC CASSGPLMGGPQETQYF
TRBJ2-1 NA NA TRBV19 TGTGCCAGTAGTCCGGTTTCCGTTGTTGGTGAGAATGAGCAGTTCTTC CASSPVSVVGENEQFF
TRBJ1-5 NA NA TRBV7-8 TGTGCCAGCAGCCCCTTTGGGGTAGGAGGCGACAATCAGCCCCAGCATTTT CASSPFGVGGDNQPQHF